One sample yielded the 30 T cell receptor beta chains listed below, sequenced in a study of cytomegalovirus exposure and HLA in healthy donors. Primers: 60 Vbeta forward and 13 Jbeta reverse. Sequencing used immunoSEQ multiplex PCR; TCRdb keeps in-frame clones, though not all of them. The sample lists 200,000 or so clones, around 79% seen once, with 1.5% to 2% in the top ten. Input material: PBMCs. Receptors originate from a man between 18 and 35 years old in good health and CMV-seronegative.

The rearrangement links TRBV29-1 to TRBJ2-3; 8 nucleotides align to TRBD2. This CDR3 has 14 residues. The junction had 8 bases not matched to a gene; V was cut back by 4 bases and J by 5 bases. The germline gives CDR1 SQVTM, CDR2 ANQGSEA. In DNA form, the CDR3 reads TGCAGCGTTGTCCCAGCGGGAGCTGTAGATACGCAGTATTTT. Encoded protein: CSVVPAGAVDTQYF.

The rearrangement uses TRBV6-5 and TRBJ1-2, with a tentative D call TRBD1 (6 bases). The germline CDR1 and CDR2 sequences are MNHEY and SVGAGI. This CDR3 is 14 amino acids long. Trimming took off 3 bases at V and 2 bases at J, with 10 bases between the two ends. The CDR3 DNA follows: TGTGCCAGCAGTTATTTACAGGGAAACTATGGCTACACCTTC. Translating gives CASSYLQGNYGYTF.

This chain connects TRBV4-2 to TRBJ1-2, with 10 bases aligning to TRBD1. Trimming at V came to 1 base and at J to 6 bases, leaving 14 bases not matched to a gene. Per the germline V gene, CDR1 is LGHNA and CDR2 is YNFKEQ. The CDR3 contains 18 residues. CDR3 nucleotide sequence: TGTGCCAGCAGCCAAGGAAGCTACTGGACAGGGGGACGGCATGGCTACACCTTC. It is translated as CASSQGSYWTGGRHGYTF.

The genes are TRBV4-2 and TRBJ2-5; no clear D. Trimming cost V 0 bases and J 4 bases, with 9 bases left between them. Germline V gene data show CDR1 as LGHNA and CDR2 as YNFKEQ. The CDR3 is 14 amino acids. In DNA, the CDR3 is TGTGCCAGCAGCCAAGATATCTCAGTAGAGACCCAGTACTTC. This gives the protein CASSQDISVETQYF.

This clone was recorded only once. This chain links TRBV7-2 with TRBJ2-1, with 7 bases fitting TRBD2. Germline V lookup: CDR1 SGHTA, CDR2 FQGNSA. The V segment lost 0 bases and the J segment 6 bases; nucleotides outside the gene matches: 14. The CDR3 is 18 residues long. The CDR3: CASSLASPLSGYGNEQFF. The CDR3 nucleotides are TGTGCCAGCAGCTTAGCTTCCCCCCTTAGCGGGTATGGCAATGAGCAGTTCTTC.

The chain joins TRBV4-2 to TRBJ2-7; 10 bases are a match to TRBD1. The V and J ends lost 6 bases and 5 bases, in that order; junction bases with no gene match: 7. This CDR3 contains 14 residues. Per the germline V gene, CDR1 is LGHNA and CDR2 is YNFKEQ. DNA for the CDR3: TGTGCCAGCAGTCGACAGGGGGCGGACGACGAGCAGTACTTC. Translated: CASSRQGADDEQYF.

The chain has TRBV18 and TRBJ2-2; unclear D gene. CDR3 length: 17 amino acids. Germline V gene data show CDR1 as KGHSH and CDR2 as LQKENI. V lost 0 bases, J lost 6 bases, and 17 bases lay in between. DNA for the CDR3: TGTGCCAGCTCACCACCTAGAATGCGGCATTATCCCGGGGAGCTGTTTTTT. This codes for CASSPPRMRHYPGELFF.

The chain couples TRBV6-5 to TRBJ2-7; D may be TRBD2 (7 bases). Trimming left V 4 bases short and J 4 bases short, with 20 bases between. Germline-derived CDR1 and CDR2 are MNHEY and SVGAGI. CDR3 length equals 16 residues. The CDR3 DNA follows: TGTGCCAGCAGTTCGGGGGGCCTCGGCATCCGGTACGAGCAGTACTTC. Protein sequence: CASSSGGLGIRYEQYF.

The chain has TRBV19 and TRBJ2-3; a weak D match, TRBD2 (6 bases). V lost 1 base, J lost 6 bases, and 11 bases lay in between. Germline V gene data show CDR1 as LNHDA and CDR2 as SQIVND (reference sequence). The CDR3 runs 14 residues. CDR3 nucleotides: TGTGCCAGTAGTATAGGGGCGGAGGGGGATACGCAGTATTTT. Amino acids: CASSIGAEGDTQYF. The full variable domain, completed using reference TRBV19 and TRBJ2-3, is DGGITQSPKYLFRKEGQNVTLSCEQNLNHDAMYWYRQDPGQGLRLIYYSQIVNDFQKGDIAEGYSVSREKKESFPLTVTSAQKNPTAFYLCASSIGAEGDTQYFGPGTRLTVL.

The J gene is TRBJ2-7, the V gene TRBV18; the D gene is possibly TRBD1 (5 bases). The length of the CDR3 is 14 residues. CDR1 and CDR2 from the germline V gene are KGHSH and LQKENI. The ends were cut back, 3 bases at V and 2 bases at J, with 11 bases in the middle. Written as DNA, the CDR3 is TGTGCCAGCTCACCTGCTGACAGACCCTACGAGCAGTACTTC. Amino acid sequence: CASSPADRPYEQYF.

The chain combines TRBV7-2 with TRBJ2-5; D possibly corresponds to TRBD2 (5 bases). The CDR3 consists of 12 residues. The V gene lost 5 bases and the J gene lost 11 bases, with 15 bases spanning the gap. Looked up from germline, CDR1 is SGHTA and CDR2 is FQGNSA. Here the CDR3 DNA reads TGTGCCAGCAGCCCCCAAGCGGATGAGCAGTACTTC. Protein sequence: CASSPQADEQYF.

The chain employs TRBV5-6 and TRBJ2-7; weak D call: TRBD2 (6 bases). CDR3 length: 15 amino acids. Germline V gene data show CDR1 as SGHDT and CDR2 as YYEEEE. The germline V and J ends were trimmed by 0 bases and 3 bases, with 13 bases remaining between them. The CDR3 region is CASSLGRRGGYEQYF. CDR3 bases: TGTGCCAGCAGCTTGGGGCGCCGGGGAGGCTACGAGCAGTACTTC.

The chain uses TRBV5-1 and TRBJ2-2; 7 nucleotides match TRBD1. CDR3 length equals 13 residues. Germline V lookup: CDR1 SGHRS, CDR2 YFSETQ. J gave up 6 bases and V 4 bases, and 3 bases lay outside the gene matches. This CDR3 is CASSPGGPGELFF. The CDR3 nucleotides read TGCGCCAGCAGCCCAGGGGGTCCCGGGGAGCTGTTTTTT.

V gene TRBV11-2 combines with J gene TRBJ2-3; 10 nucleotides agree with TRBD2. Germline V gene data show CDR1 as SGHAT and CDR2 as FQNNGV. Germline trimming cut 6 bases from V and 4 bases from J; bases unmatched to any gene: 7. The CDR3 loop spans 15 amino acids. The CDR3: CASSPLAGDPDTQYF. DNA for the CDR3: TGTGCCAGCAGTCCTCTAGCGGGAGATCCAGATACGCAGTATTTT.

This sequence joins TRBV5-6 and TRBJ2-7; 9 bases match TRBD1. With 4 bases clipped from V and 5 bases from J, the junction kept 7 bases outside the gene matches. CDR3 size: 14 residues. Germline CDR1 SGHDT, CDR2 YYEEEE. CDR3 in DNA: TGTGCCAGCAGCCGAGGACAGGGGCTCAACGAGCAGTACTTC. It is translated as CASSRGQGLNEQYF. Supplemented by reference TRBV5-6 and TRBJ2-7, the full variable domain reads DAGVTQSPTHLIKTRGQQVTLRCSPKSGHDTVSWYQQALGQGPQFIFQYYEEEERQRGNFPDRFSGHQFPNYSSELNVNALLLGDSALYLCASSRGQGLNEQYFGPGTRLTVT.

The V gene is TRBV11-2, the J gene TRBJ1-5, with D hard to call. CDR1 is SGHAT and CDR2 is FQNNGV in the germline V gene. This CDR3 spans 15 amino acids. V dropped 8 bases and J dropped 1 base, with 15 bases sitting between them. The CDR3 loop is CASSLDGGSNQPQHF. CDR3 DNA sequence: TGTGCCAGCTCTCTCGATGGAGGGAGCAATCAGCCCCAGCATTTT.

This clone was counted once. V usage is TRBV30 and J usage is TRBJ2-2, with D possibly TRBD2 on 5 matching bases. Germline-derived CDR1 and CDR2 are GTSNPN and SVGIG (reference sequence). V gave up 4 bases and J gave up 4 bases, with 13 bases separating them. This CDR3 comprises 14 residues. This chain's CDR3 is CAWTPGRFTGELFF. The CDR3 bases are TGTGCCTGGACCCCGGGAAGGTTCACCGGGGAGCTGTTTTTT.

This rearrangement joins TRBV6-5 to TRBJ2-7; 8 positions match TRBD1. Germline V gene sequence: CDR1 MNHEY, CDR2 SVGAGI. This CDR3 comprises 11 residues. J was trimmed by 6 bases and V by 6 bases; bases with no gene match: 1. The CDR3 nucleotides are TGTGCCAGCAGACAGGGGGGCGAGCAGTACTTC. It is translated as CASRQGGEQYF.

This clone was seen just once. CDR3 sequence: CATSRGLNTEAFF. The CDR3 DNA sequence: TGTGCCACCAGCAGGGGGCTGAACACTGAAGCTTTCTTT. The rearrangement uses TRBV15 and TRBJ1-1, with D maybe TRBD1 (5 bases). Trimming removed 3 bases at V and 0 bases at J, with 5 bases between. The CDR3 is 13 residues long. Germline CDR1 and CDR2: LNHNV and YYDKDF (reference sequence).

Concerning this clone: Different DNA sequences within this sample yield the same CDR3. This chain joins TRBV6-5 and TRBJ2-3; possible D gene TRBD2, 5 bases. The CDR3 is 13 amino acids. Germline V CDR1 and CDR2: MNHEY, SVGAGI. V was pared by 4 bases and J by 1 base, with 6 bases between. CDR3 nucleotides: TGTGCCAGCAGTTTGCGGGGCACAGATACGCAGTATTTT. Protein sequence: CASSLRGTDTQYF.

V is TRBV5-1 and J is TRBJ2-1; D might be TRBD1 (6 bases). Per germline, CDR1 SGHRS and CDR2 YFSETQ. Trimming removed 1 base from V and 4 bases from J, with 12 bases in between. The CDR3 runs 15 residues. The CDR3 coding sequence is TGCGCCAGCAGCTTGAGTTGGACAGAATACAATGAGCAGTTCTTC. Protein product: CASSLSWTEYNEQFF.

The CDR3 protein is CASTDTKEGRGNTEAFF. The CDR3 DNA reads TGTGCCAGCACCGACACGAAGGAGGGTAGGGGGAACACTGAAGCTTTCTTT. The chain recombines TRBV28 with TRBJ1-1, with D possibly matching TRBD1 (5 bases). The ends were cut back, 7 bases at V and 1 base at J, with 22 bases in the middle. This CDR3 has 17 residues. Germline CDR1 MDHEN, CDR2 SYDVKM.

The rearrangement uses TRBV30 and TRBJ1-6; TRBD1 matches at 8 bases. From germline, CDR1 is GTSNPN and CDR2 SVGIG (reference sequence). This CDR3 is 15 amino acids long. After removal of 0 bases from V and 7 bases from J, the junction contained 5 bases not matched to a gene. The CDR3 sequence is CAWSVGGQENSPLHF. CDR3 nucleotide sequence: TGTGCCTGGAGTGTAGGGGGACAGGAAAATTCACCCCTCCACTTT.

The V call is TRBV5-1, the J call TRBJ2-5; D is unclear. The J call is in doubt because the DNA end fits TRBJ2-7 better. Germline CDR1 is SGHRS and CDR2 is YFSETQ. This CDR3 spans 12 amino acids. This CDR3 is CASSPNSYEQYF. The CDR3 DNA reads as TGCGCCAGCAGCCCCAACTCCTACGAGCAGTACTTC.

The chain employs TRBV13 and TRBJ2-7; 8 bases are a match to TRBD2. The CDR3 totals 14 residues. V gave up 5 bases and J gave up 3 bases; unmatched junction bases: 6. Germline CDR1 is PRHDT and CDR2 is FYEKMQ (reference sequence). The CDR3 is CASSPGGAFYEQYF. The CDR3 DNA is TGTGCCAGCAGCCCCGGGGGGGCTTTCTACGAGCAGTACTTC.

This chain connects TRBV11-3 to TRBJ1-4; possible D gene TRBD1, 5 bases. The V end lost 3 bases, the J end lost 0 bases, and 5 bases lay between the germline ends. Looked up from germline, CDR1 is SGHNT and CDR2 is YENEEA. There are 14 residues in the CDR3. CDR3 residues: CASSLTATNEKLFF. CDR3 DNA: TGTGCCAGCAGCTTGACAGCAACTAATGAAAAACTGTTTTTT.

The genes are TRBV7-8 and TRBJ2-1; tentatively, D is TRBD2 (6 bases). The V gene's germline CDR1 is SGHVS and CDR2 FQNEAQ. The CDR3 runs 16 residues. Trimming stripped 1 base from V and 6 bases from J, with 16 bases between. The CDR3 here is CASSLVDGLRGNEQFF. DNA of the CDR3: TGTGCCAGCAGCTTAGTGGACGGACTAAGGGGCAATGAGCAGTTCTTC.

V usage is TRBV10-3 and J usage is TRBJ2-3; maybe TRBD2 (6 bases). Per germline, CDR1 ENHRY and CDR2 SYGVKD. The CDR3 consists of 17 residues. Trimming removed 0 bases at V and 0 bases at J, with 13 bases between. CDR3 sequence reads: CAISESGSGLSTDTQYF. The DNA of the CDR3 is TGTGCCATCAGTGAGTCCGGTAGCGGCCTTAGCACAGATACGCAGTATTTT.

J is TRBJ2-1 and V is TRBV9; 7 bases line up with TRBD2. Germline assignment: CDR1 SGDLS and CDR2 YYNGEE. V gave up 0 bases and J gave up 3 bases; unmatched junction bases: 9. The CDR3 length is 17 residues. In nucleotides, the CDR3 is TGTGCCAGCAGCGTAGGTCTTATGGGGGGGGGCTACAATGAGCAGTTCTTC. Translation: CASSVGLMGGGYNEQFF.

The chain couples TRBV28 to TRBJ1-1; 7 bases are shared with TRBD1. Germline lookup yields CDR1 MDHEN and CDR2 SYDVKM. With 5 bases clipped from V and 10 bases from J, the junction kept 10 bases outside the gene matches. The CDR3 is 13 residues long. For the CDR3, the DNA is TGTGCCAGCAGTCTGGACAGGCCTACAGCAGCTTTCTTT. Its translation: CASSLDRPTAAFF.